Shown below are 17 T cell receptor beta chains from a single sample sequenced in a study of CD8 T cells in ankylosing spondylitis. No antigens are known for them. Study-wide points: Characteristic, it appeared, of ankylosing spondylitis blood was a TCR beta motif of about eight highly homologous variants.

MiXCR, applied by TCRdb to the 5' RACE reads, yields one record per CDR3 protein. This table holds approximately 540,000 distinct CDR3 sequences, 9.5% to 15% found once. The sequenced sample consisted of blood, either unsorted or a sorted T cell fraction (not recorded which). The receptors shown here come from a male donor with ankylosing spondylitis.

The gene calls are TRBV6-2 or TRBV6-3 and TRBJ2-3, with 7 bases matching TRBD2. Germline CDR1 and CDR2: MNHEY and SVGEGT. This CDR3 contains 17 residues. V shed 6 bases, J shed 2 bases, and the junction held 14 bases outside the gene matches. The CDR3 bases are TGTGCCAGCAGGCCACCCCCTGGGGGGGGTTACACAGATACGCAGTATTTT. The encoded protein is CASRPPPGGGYTDTQYF.

This clonotype has only a few counts. The chain recombines TRBV6-1 with TRBJ2-1; tentatively, D is TRBD1 (6 bases). V lost 8 bases, J lost 2 bases, and 13 bases lay in between. From germline, CDR1 is MNHNS and CDR2 SASEGT. This CDR3 is 14 amino acids long. CDR3 DNA sequence: TGTGCCAGCGCAGGGGCCCTTACCTACAATGAGCAGTTCTTC. It is translated as CASAGALTYNEQFF.

This clonotype came up many times. The CDR3 DNA reads TGCAGCGTTGAACGGGGGACTTATAATGAGCAGTTCTTC. Translating gives CSVERGTYNEQFF. The gene calls are TRBV29-1 and TRBJ2-1, with D possibly being TRBD2 (6 bases). The CDR3 totals 13 residues. Between the trimmed V and J ends, which lost 2 bases and 7 bases, there was a span of 12 bases. CDR1 and CDR2 from the germline V gene are SQVTM and ANQGSEA.

This clonotype was seen repeatedly, ten times or more. The V and J genes are TRBV20-1 and TRBJ2-7, with 7 positions matching TRBD1. Germline CDR1 and CDR2: DFQATT and SNEGSKA (reference sequence). The CDR3 sequence is 11 residues long. V lost 6 bases, J lost 2 bases, and 1 base stayed unmatched. CDR3 DNA sequence: TGCAGTGCCGACAGGGCCTACGAGCAGTACTTC. Its protein is CSADRAYEQYF.

The chain carries TRBV5-5 and TRBJ2-2; tentatively, D is TRBD1 or TRBD2 (6 bases each). Germline V gene lookup returns CDR1 SGHKS and CDR2 YYEKEE (reference sequence). This CDR3 region has 16 residues. Trimming pared 4 bases from V and 2 bases from J, leaving 15 bases between. The DNA of the CDR3 is TGTGCCAGCAGCCTACAAATGGGGGGCAACACCGGGGAGCTGTTTTTT. Translating gives CASSLQMGGNTGELFF.

This clonotype was counted at least ten times. The gene calls are TRBV5-1 and TRBJ2-1; D is unclear. The V and J ends lost 4 bases and 7 bases respectively, with 12 bases between them. The CDR3 loop spans 13 amino acids. Germline assignment: CDR1 SGHRS and CDR2 YFSETQ. The CDR3 DNA is TGCGCCAGCAGCCAATTTTCAATGAATGAGCAGTTCTTC. Protein product: CASSQFSMNEQFF.

Many counts were recorded for this clonotype. The chain carries TRBV7-9 and TRBJ2-2; D is undetermined. Germline loops: CDR1 SEHNR, CDR2 FQNEAQ (reference sequence). V lost 3 bases to trimming and J lost 6 bases, with 8 bases between them. This CDR3 comprises 13 residues. The CDR3 sequence: CASSFYVAGELFF. CDR3 coding DNA: TGTGCCAGCAGCTTTTACGTAGCCGGGGAGCTGTTTTTT.

V and J are TRBV15 and TRBJ2-2; perhaps TRBD2 as D (6 bases). The CDR3 runs to 15 residues. V was clipped by 4 bases and J by 1 base, with 10 bases between them. The germline V gene has CDR1 LNHNV and CDR2 YYDKDF (reference sequence). The CDR3 DNA reads TGTGCCACCAGCACCCTTAGCGGGAACACCGGGGAGCTGTTTTTT. Translated: CATSTLSGNTGELFF.

This clonotype was found a few times. The chain combines TRBV12-3 or TRBV12-4 with TRBJ1-1; 8 nucleotides align to TRBD1. V was pared by 5 bases and J by 1 base, with 9 bases of the junction left unmatched. The CDR3 contains 16 residues. CDR3 nucleotides: TGTGCCAGCAGTAGACAGGGGCCCATGGGGAACACTGAAGCTTTCTTT. Translation gives CASSRQGPMGNTEAFF.

This clonotype was seen more than once but under ten times. The chain has TRBV10-3 and TRBJ2-5; 8 bases agree with TRBD2. This CDR3 has 15 residues. V dropped 4 bases and J dropped 5; count of bases not matched to a gene: 9. Germline V CDR1 and CDR2: ENHRY, SYGVKD. CDR3 sequence: CAISVGLADGETQYF. CDR3 coding DNA: TGTGCCATCAGTGTTGGACTAGCCGACGGGGAGACCCAGTACTTC.

This clonotype was observed a handful of times. The J gene is TRBJ2-3, the V gene TRBV20-1; 8 bases align to TRBD2. With 3 bases clipped from V and 5 bases from J, the junction kept 10 bases outside the gene matches. The V gene's germline CDR1 is DFQATT and CDR2 SNEGSKA (reference sequence). CDR3 length: 15 residues. The CDR3 here is CSASSTSVSEDTQYF. The CDR3 nucleotides are TGCAGTGCTAGTTCGACTAGCGTGTCAGAAGATACGCAGTATTTT.

This clonotype was observed at least ten times. CDR3 residues: CASSLEQPRREKLFF. The DNA for the CDR3 is TGCGCCAGCAGCTTGGAACAGCCTCGTCGTGAAAAACTGTTTTTT. The rearrangement joins TRBV5-1 to TRBJ1-4, with D unclear. Germline V gene sequence: CDR1 SGHRS, CDR2 YFSETQ. Between the trimmed V and J ends, which lost 0 bases and 7 bases, there was a span of 13 bases. The CDR3 is 15 residues long.

This clonotype has only a few counts. The CDR3 DNA reads as TGTGCCAGCAGTGACCCTCGGGGCTACAATGAGCAGTTCTTC. Translated, it gives CASSDPRGYNEQFF. The gene calls are TRBV11-2 and TRBJ2-1; tentatively, D is TRBD2 (5 bases). This CDR3 region has 14 residues. The V and J ends lost 6 bases and 3 bases respectively, with 12 bases between them. In germline, CDR1 is SGHAT, CDR2 FQNNGV.

This clonotype has more than one count but fewer than ten. The chain is built from TRBV27 and TRBJ2-1; a weak D match, TRBD1 (6 bases). The CDR3 spans 14 residues. Trimming pared 6 bases from V and 0 bases from J, leaving 9 bases between. Germline V lookup: CDR1 MNHEY, CDR2 SMNVEV (reference sequence). The CDR3 DNA sequence: TGTGCCAGCAGCCCAGGGGCCTCCTACAATGAGCAGTTCTTC. Translating gives CASSPGASYNEQFF.

V gene TRBV7-6 combines with J gene TRBJ2-1; 7 bases are a match to TRBD1. Losses at the gene ends were 3 bases for V and 5 bases for J; bases not matched to a gene: 10. Germline CDR1 and CDR2: SGHVS and FNYEAQ. The CDR3 sequence is 16 residues long. CDR3 sequence reads: CASSFPLDRPNNEQFF. The CDR3 region has the DNA TGTGCCAGCAGCTTTCCCTTGGACAGGCCCAACAATGAGCAGTTCTTC.

This clonotype was detected a few times. The chain links TRBV28 to TRBJ2-1, with TRBD1 identical over 8 bases. This CDR3 contains 15 residues. Trimming cost V 4 bases and J 5 bases; bases outside gene matches: 7. The germline V gene encodes CDR1 MDHEN and CDR2 SYDVKM. CDR3 bases: TGTGCCAGCAGTTCCCCCGGGACAGGTCACAATGAGCAGTTCTTC. This codes for CASSSPGTGHNEQFF.

The chain employs TRBV6-6 and TRBJ1-1; D is ambiguous. With 8 bases removed from V and 11 bases from J, the gap between germline ends came to 21 bases. The germline CDR1 and CDR2 sequences are MNHNY and SVGAGI (reference sequence). The CDR3 covers 13 residues. The CDR3 DNA is TGTGCCAGCTCTAACGGCTTCGATCGAGGGGCTTTCTTT. As protein: CASSNGFDRGAFF.